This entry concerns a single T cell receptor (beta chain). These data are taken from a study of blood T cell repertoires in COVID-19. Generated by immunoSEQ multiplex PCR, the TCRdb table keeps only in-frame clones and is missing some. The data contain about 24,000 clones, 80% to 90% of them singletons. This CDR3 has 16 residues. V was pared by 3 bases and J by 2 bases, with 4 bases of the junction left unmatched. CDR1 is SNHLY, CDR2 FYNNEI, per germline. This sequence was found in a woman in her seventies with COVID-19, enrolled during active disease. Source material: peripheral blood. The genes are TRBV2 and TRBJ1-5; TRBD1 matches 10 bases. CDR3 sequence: CASSDDRGRGNQPQHF. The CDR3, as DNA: TGTGCCAGCAGTGATGACAGGGGGCGCGGCAATCAGCCCCAGCATTTT.